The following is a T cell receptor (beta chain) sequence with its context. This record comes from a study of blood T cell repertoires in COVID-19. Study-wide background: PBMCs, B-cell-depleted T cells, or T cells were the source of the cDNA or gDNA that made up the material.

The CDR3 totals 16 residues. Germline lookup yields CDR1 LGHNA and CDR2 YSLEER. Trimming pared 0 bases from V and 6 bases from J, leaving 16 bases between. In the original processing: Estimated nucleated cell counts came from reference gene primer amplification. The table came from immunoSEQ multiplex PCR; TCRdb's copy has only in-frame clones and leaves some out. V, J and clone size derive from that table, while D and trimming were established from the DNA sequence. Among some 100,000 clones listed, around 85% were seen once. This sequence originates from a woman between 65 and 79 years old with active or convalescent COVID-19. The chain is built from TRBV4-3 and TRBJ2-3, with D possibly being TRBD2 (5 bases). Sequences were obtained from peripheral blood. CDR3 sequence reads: CASSQERGLAPDTQYF. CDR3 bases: TGCGCCAGCAGCCAAGAGCGCGGGCTAGCCCCCGATACGCAGTATTTT.